The clone carrying this T cell receptor beta chain was observed a handful of times. Its antigen is currently unknown. The CDR3 extends over 15 amino acids. Germline V gene data show CDR1 as MNHEY and CDR2 as SMNVEV (reference sequence). Trimming took 3 bases from V and 3 from J, leaving 12 bases between them. The time point is: sample taken at primary tumor resection. Samples came from 60 to 75 TRACERx patients with untreated early-stage lung cancer. This sample was included in a study of spatial heterogeneity in lung cancer. Findings and limits, study-wide: Within tumors, counts of expanded alpha and beta TCRs tracked tumor mutation counts. The estimated TCR-seq coverage of tumor T cells amounted to around 7% when looking at alpha chains and 13% when looking at beta chains.

On each TCR cDNA molecule, a unique molecular identifier was present. TCRdb called the 5' RACE reads again in MiXCR, with one record for every CDR3 protein. The profile shows 100,000 or so distinct CDR3 sequences, approximately 4.4% of them singletons. The chain joins TRBV27 to TRBJ1-5, with D possibly TRBD1 on 5 matching bases. This TCR derives from a male donor with early-stage non-small cell lung cancer. Here the sequenced sample was lung tumor tissue, taken at surgery. CDR3: CASSFVGANNQPQHF. Written as DNA, the CDR3 is TGTGCCAGCAGTTTCGTAGGGGCCAACAATCAGCCCCAGCATTTT.